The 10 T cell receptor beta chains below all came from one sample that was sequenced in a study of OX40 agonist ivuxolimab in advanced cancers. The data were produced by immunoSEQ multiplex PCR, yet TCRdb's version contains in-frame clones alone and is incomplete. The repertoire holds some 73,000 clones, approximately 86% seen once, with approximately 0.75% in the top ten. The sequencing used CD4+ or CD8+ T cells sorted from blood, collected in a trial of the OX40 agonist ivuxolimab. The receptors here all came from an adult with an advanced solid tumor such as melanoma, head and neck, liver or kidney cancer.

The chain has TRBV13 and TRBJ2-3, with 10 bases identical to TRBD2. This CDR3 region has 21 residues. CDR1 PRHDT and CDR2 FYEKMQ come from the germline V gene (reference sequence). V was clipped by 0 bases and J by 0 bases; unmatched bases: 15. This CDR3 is CASSLGLSMVAGGPSTDTQYF. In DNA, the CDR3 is TGTGCCAGCAGCTTAGGCCTAAGTATGGTAGCGGGAGGTCCTAGCACAGATACGCAGTATTTT.

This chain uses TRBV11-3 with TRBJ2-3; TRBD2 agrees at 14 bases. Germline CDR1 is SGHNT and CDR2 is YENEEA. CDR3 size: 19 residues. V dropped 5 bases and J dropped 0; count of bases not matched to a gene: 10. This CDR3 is CASSPGLAGDSSSTDTQYF. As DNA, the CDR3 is TGTGCCAGCAGCCCGGGACTAGCGGGAGACTCCTCTAGCACAGATACGCAGTATTTT.

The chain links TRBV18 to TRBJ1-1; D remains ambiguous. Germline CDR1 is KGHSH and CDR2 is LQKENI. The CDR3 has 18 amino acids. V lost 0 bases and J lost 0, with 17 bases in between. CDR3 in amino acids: CASSPPNRDGSMNTEAFF. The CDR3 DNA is TGTGCCAGCTCACCACCGAATAGAGACGGTAGTATGAACACTGAAGCTTTCTTT. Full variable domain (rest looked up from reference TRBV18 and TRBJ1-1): NAGVMQNPRHLVRRRGQEARLRCSPMKGHSHVYWYRQLPEEGLKFMVYLQKENIIDESGMPKERFSAEFPKEGPSILRIQQVVRGDSAAYFCASSPPNRDGSMNTEAFFGQGTRLTVV.

The CDR3, as DNA: TGTGCCAGCAGGAAGGACACGTCTTTGGAGCAGTACTTC. Residues: CASRKDTSLEQYF. V usage is TRBV6-5 and J usage is TRBJ2-7, with D maybe TRBD1 (5 bases). Trimming stripped 6 bases from V and 7 bases from J, with 16 bases between. Germline-derived CDR1 and CDR2 are MNHEY and SVGAGI. The CDR3 runs to 13 residues.

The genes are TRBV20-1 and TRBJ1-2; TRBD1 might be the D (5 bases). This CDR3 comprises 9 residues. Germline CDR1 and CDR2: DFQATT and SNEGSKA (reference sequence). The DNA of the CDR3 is TGCAGCCCCAAAGGGGTCCACACCTTC. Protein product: CSPKGVHTF.

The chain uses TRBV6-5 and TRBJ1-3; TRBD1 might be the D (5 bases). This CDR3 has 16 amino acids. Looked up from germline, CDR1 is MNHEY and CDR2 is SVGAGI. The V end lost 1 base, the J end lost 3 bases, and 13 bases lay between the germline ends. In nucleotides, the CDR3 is TGTGCCAGCAGTTACTTCCCCCCCAGGGATGGAAACACCATATATTTT. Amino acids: CASSYFPPRDGNTIYF.

The CDR3 DNA reads TGTGCCAGCAGTGAAGCGTTAGTGTTGAGGGACTATGGCTACACCTTC. This translates into CASSEALVLRDYGYTF. The chain joins TRBV6-1 to TRBJ1-2; D unclear. There are 16 residues in the CDR3. CDR1 and CDR2 (germline): MNHNS, SASEGT. V was pared by 0 bases and J by 3 bases, with 14 bases between.

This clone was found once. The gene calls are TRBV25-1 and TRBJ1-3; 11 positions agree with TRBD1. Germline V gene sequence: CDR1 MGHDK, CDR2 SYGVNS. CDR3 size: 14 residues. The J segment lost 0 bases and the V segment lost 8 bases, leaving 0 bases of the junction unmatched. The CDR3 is CASGTGGSGNTIYF. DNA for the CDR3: TGTGCCAGCGGGACAGGGGGCTCTGGAAACACCATATATTTT.

The CDR3 spells CATRSYEQYF. CDR3 nucleotide sequence: TGTGCCACCCGTAGCTACGAGCAGTACTTC. The chain combines TRBV15 with TRBJ2-7, with D hard to call. The CDR3 contains 10 residues. V was clipped by 8 bases and J by 3 bases, with 5 bases between them. Germline V lookup: CDR1 LNHNV, CDR2 YYDKDF (reference sequence).

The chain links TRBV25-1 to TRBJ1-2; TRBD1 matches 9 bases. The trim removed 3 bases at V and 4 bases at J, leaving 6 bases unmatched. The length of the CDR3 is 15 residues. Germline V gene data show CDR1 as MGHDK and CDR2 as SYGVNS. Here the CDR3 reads CASSDPGQGVYGYTF. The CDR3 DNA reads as TGTGCCAGCAGTGATCCGGGACAGGGTGTCTATGGCTACACCTTC.